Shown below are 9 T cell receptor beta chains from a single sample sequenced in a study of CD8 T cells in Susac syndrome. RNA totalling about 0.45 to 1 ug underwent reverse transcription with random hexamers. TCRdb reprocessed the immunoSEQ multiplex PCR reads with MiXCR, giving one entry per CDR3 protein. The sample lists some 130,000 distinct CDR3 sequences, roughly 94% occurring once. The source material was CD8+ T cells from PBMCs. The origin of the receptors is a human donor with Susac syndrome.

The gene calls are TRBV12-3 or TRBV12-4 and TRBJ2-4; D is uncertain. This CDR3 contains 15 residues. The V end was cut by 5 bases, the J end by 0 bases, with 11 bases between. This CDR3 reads CASSLSGLAKNIQYF. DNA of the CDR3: TGTGCCAGCAGTCTCTCTGGGTTAGCCAAAAACATTCAGTACTTC.

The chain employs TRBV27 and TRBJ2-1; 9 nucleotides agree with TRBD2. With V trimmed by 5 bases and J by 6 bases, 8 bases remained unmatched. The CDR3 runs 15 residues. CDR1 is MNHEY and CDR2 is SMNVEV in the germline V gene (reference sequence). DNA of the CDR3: TGTGCCAGCAGTATTGGACTAGCGCTAAGCAATGAGCAGTTCTTC. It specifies CASSIGLALSNEQFF.

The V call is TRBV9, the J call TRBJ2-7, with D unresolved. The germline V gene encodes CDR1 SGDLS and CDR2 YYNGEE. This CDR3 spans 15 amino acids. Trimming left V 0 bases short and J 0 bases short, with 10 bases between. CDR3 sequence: CASSVGSSISYEQYF. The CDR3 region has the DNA TGTGCCAGCAGCGTAGGCAGCTCCATCTCCTACGAGCAGTACTTC. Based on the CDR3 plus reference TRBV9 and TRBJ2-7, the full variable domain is DSGVTQTPKHLITATGQRVTLRCSPRSGDLSVYWYQQSLDQGLQFLIQYYNGEERAKGNILERFSAQQFPDLHSELNLSSLELGDSALYFCASSVGSSISYEQYFGPGTRLTVT.

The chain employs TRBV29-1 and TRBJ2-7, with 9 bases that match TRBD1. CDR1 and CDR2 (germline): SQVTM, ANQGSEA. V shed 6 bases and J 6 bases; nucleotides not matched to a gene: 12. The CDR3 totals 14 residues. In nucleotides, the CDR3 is TGCAGCGTGCTGACCGGGACAGGGCTCAGCGAGCAGTACTTC. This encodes CSVLTGTGLSEQYF.

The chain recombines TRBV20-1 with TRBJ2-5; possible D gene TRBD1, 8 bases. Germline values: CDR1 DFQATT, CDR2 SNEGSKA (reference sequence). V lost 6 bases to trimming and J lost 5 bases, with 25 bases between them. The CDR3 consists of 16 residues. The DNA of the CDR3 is TGCAGTGCCGGGCTGGACAGGGAGGGCCCCTACGAGACCCAGTACTTC. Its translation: CSAGLDREGPYETQYF.

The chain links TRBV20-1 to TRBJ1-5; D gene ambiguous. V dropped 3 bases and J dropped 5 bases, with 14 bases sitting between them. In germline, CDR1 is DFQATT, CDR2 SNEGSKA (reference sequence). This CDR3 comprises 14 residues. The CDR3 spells CSASLLADHQPQHF. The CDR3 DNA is TGCAGTGCTAGCCTTTTGGCAGACCATCAGCCCCAGCATTTT.

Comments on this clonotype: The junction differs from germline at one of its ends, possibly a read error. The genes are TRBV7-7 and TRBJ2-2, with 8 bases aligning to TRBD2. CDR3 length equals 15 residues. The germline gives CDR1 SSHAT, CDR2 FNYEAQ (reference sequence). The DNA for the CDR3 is TGTGCTAGCAGCTTGGGTGCGGGAGGAACCGGGGAGCTGTTTTTT. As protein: CASSLGAGGTGELFF.

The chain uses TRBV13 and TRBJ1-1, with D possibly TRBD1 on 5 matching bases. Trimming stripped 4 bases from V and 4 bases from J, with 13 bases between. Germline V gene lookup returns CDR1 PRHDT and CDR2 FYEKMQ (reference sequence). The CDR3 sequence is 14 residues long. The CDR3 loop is CASSWGRGATEAFF. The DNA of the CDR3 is TGTGCCAGCAGCTGGGGGAGGGGAGCCACTGAAGCTTTCTTT.

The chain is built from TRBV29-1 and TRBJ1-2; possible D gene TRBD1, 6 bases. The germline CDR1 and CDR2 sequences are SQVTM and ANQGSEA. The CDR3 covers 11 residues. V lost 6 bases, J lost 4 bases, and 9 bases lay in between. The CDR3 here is CSVRDTYGYTF. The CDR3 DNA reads TGCAGCGTCCGGGACACCTATGGCTACACCTTC.